Listed below are T cell receptor beta chains from one sample, sequenced in a study of blood T cells in healthy people across ages. TCRdb redid the calling of the 5' RACE reads with MiXCR, one entry per CDR3 protein. This sample has roughly 860,000 distinct CDR3 sequences; around 68% occur once, and the top ten carry roughly a quarter. The sample comprised blood. All receptors come from a man aged 25 to 40 in good health. The CDR3 runs from the conserved cysteine through the conserved F or W. Each record gives: J gene, D gene, clone size, V gene, CDR3 DNA, CDR3 protein. The D gene is left open where the match is weak. Where a row states a size, it is once, few, many or the class of an expanded clone; other rows omit it.

j_call: TRBJ1-5; d_call: NA; clone_size: few; v_call: TRBV4-2; cdr3_nt: TGTGCCAGCAGCCAAGATCGAACAGGCAAACTTAGCAATCAGCCCCAGCATTTT; cdr3_aa: CASSQDRTGKLSNQPQHF
j_call: TRBJ2-7; d_call: TRBD2; clone_size: NA; v_call: TRBV12-3/TRBV12-4; cdr3_nt: TGTGCCAGCAGCCCCGGGACTAGCAGGGAGCAGTACTTC; cdr3_aa: CASSPGTSREQYF
j_call: TRBJ2-7; d_call: TRBD1; clone_size: NA; v_call: TRBV7-8; cdr3_nt: TGTGCCAGCAGCTTAGCGACAGGGAATTCCTACGAGCAGTACTTC; cdr3_aa: CASSLATGNSYEQYF
j_call: TRBJ2-7; d_call: NA; clone_size: NA; v_call: TRBV5-1; cdr3_nt: TGCGCCAGCAGCTCACAGACAGGCGCCGAGCAGTACTTC; cdr3_aa: CASSSQTGAEQYF
j_call: TRBJ1-6; d_call: NA; clone_size: NA; v_call: TRBV20-1; cdr3_nt: TGCAGTGCTAGCCGGACCCGAGGCGTCTCATATTCACCCCTCCACTTT; cdr3_aa: CSASRTRGVSYSPLHF
j_call: TRBJ2-1; d_call: NA; clone_size: NA; v_call: TRBV4-2; cdr3_nt: TGTGCCAGCAGCCAGACCTGGGACACGGACAATGAGCAGTTCTTC; cdr3_aa: CASSQTWDTDNEQFF
j_call: TRBJ2-3; d_call: NA; clone_size: NA; v_call: TRBV20-1; cdr3_nt: TGCAGTGCTATTCAAGATACGCAGTATTTT; cdr3_aa: CSAIQDTQYF
j_call: TRBJ2-3; d_call: TRBD2; clone_size: few; v_call: TRBV12-3/TRBV12-4; cdr3_nt: TGTGCCAGCAGTTTAGGGGCTAGCGGGGCCCTGGATACGCAGTATTTT; cdr3_aa: CASSLGASGALDTQYF
j_call: TRBJ2-2; d_call: NA; clone_size: NA; v_call: TRBV5-5; cdr3_nt: TGTGCCAGCAGGACCGGGACCGCGAACCGGGAGCTGTTTTTT; cdr3_aa: CASRTGTANRELFF
j_call: TRBJ2-1; d_call: TRBD2; clone_size: NA; v_call: TRBV30; cdr3_nt: TGTGCCGGAAGCGGGGTCTCCCCCGATGAGCAGTTCTTC; cdr3_aa: CAGSGVSPDEQFF
j_call: TRBJ1-2; d_call: NA; clone_size: NA; v_call: TRBV6-2/TRBV6-3; cdr3_nt: TGTGCCAGCAGTTACCCTCAGGGCGATGGCTACACCTTC; cdr3_aa: CASSYPQGDGYTF
j_call: TRBJ1-2; d_call: NA; clone_size: once; v_call: TRBV11-2; cdr3_nt: TGTGCCAGCAGCCCCCAACCGGGCAATGGCTACACCTTC; cdr3_aa: CASSPQPGNGYTF
j_call: TRBJ2-7; d_call: TRBD1; clone_size: NA; v_call: TRBV20-1; cdr3_nt: TGCAGTGCTGGGGGACAGGGAAGAATAAACGAGCAGTACTTC; cdr3_aa: CSAGGQGRINEQYF
j_call: TRBJ2-7; d_call: TRBD2; clone_size: NA; v_call: TRBV20-1; cdr3_nt: TGCAGTGCTAGCTACAGACGACTAGCGGGGGGTTCTACCTACGAGCAGTACTTC; cdr3_aa: CSASYRRLAGGSTYEQYF